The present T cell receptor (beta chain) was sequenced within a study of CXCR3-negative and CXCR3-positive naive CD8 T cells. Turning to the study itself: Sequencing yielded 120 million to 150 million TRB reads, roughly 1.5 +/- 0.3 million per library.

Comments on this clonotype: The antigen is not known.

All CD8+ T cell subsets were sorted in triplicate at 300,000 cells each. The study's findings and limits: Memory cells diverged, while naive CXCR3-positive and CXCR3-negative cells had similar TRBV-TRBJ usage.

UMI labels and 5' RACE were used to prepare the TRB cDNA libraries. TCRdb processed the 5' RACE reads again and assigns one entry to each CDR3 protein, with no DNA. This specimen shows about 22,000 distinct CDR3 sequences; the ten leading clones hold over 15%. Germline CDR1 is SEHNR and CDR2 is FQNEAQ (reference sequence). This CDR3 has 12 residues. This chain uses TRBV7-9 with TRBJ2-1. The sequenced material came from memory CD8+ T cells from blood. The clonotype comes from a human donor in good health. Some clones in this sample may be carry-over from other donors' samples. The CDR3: CASSLTFNEQFF.